This T cell receptor beta chain was sequenced during a study of human T cells and chemical hapten exposure. The germline gives CDR1 SNHLY, CDR2 FYNNEI. The CDR3 sequence is 16 residues long. Trimming cost V 5 bases and J 0 bases, with 14 bases left between them. Study results and caveats: Relative to controls, expanded TCRs formed significantly more large CDR3 similarity clusters.

From the RACE reads, TCRdb called clonotypes with MiXCR, one entry per CDR3 protein. The sample lists 380,000 or so distinct CDR3 sequences; approximately 5% were seen once. Time point denoted: pre-sensitization, week 0. As to treatment: therapeutic diphenylcyclopropenone sensitization with weekly scalp DPC. A remark on this clonotype: Its antigen is undetermined.

The J gene is TRBJ2-1, the V gene TRBV2, with D perhaps matching TRBD1 or TRBD2 (5 bases each). This sequence was found in a woman under 30 with alopecia areata. Some clones in this sample may be carry-over from other donors' samples. The input for sequencing was whole blood, taken in connection with sensitization to the hapten diphenylcyclopropenone (DPC). The CDR3 loop is CASSLPGPPSYNEQFF. The CDR3 nucleotides read TGTGCCAGCAGTCTCCCGGGACCACCCTCCTACAATGAGCAGTTCTTC.